This T cell receptor beta chain was recorded in a study of cytomegalovirus exposure and HLA in healthy donors (dated by TCRdb to 2016 to 2017). Turning to the overall study: According to a later analysis, one platform produced both the approximately 110 validation repertoires and the 700 or so repertoires of the first cohort. The study aimed to test whether cataloging public T cell receptors could reveal signatures of past pathogen exposure. Besides the first cohort of about 730 subjects, a separate validation cohort made up of about 120 different subjects was used. High-throughput TCR immunosequencing, statistical association of individual TCRs with disease status, and machine learning were combined to predict cytomegalovirus infection status.

CDR1 and CDR2 (SGHRS, YFSETQ) derive from the germline V gene. The CDR3, from cysteine to phenylalanine, totals 13 residues. The only DNA kept is the CDR3, 39 bases in frame from the first base. The germline ends are 13 bases apart after V is trimmed by 4 bases and J by 5 bases. General study outcomes and caveats: The authors suggested that the approach could potentially be extended to other disease states and immunological phenotypes. Three of the identified cytomegalovirus-associated TCR beta chains were confirmed in vitro to be specific for cytomegalovirus antigens. A later analysis found that TCRs clustered in the first cohort also tended to co-occur in the 120 validation repertoires, with just under 95% of cluster scores above 0. A total of roughly 160 TCR beta chains were listed by the study as associated with cytomegalovirus. The classifier was reported to diagnose cytomegalovirus status with high specificity and sensitivity in both the original cohort and the validation cohort. Across donors, most TCR sequences were observed very rarely, whereas some public TCRs were present in many individuals. A later analysis lacked HLA typing for the validation cohort, so it scored co-occurrence in that cohort across all 110 or so repertoires.

With regard to this clone: Its cognate antigen has yet to be identified. No much larger clonotype is one base removed from it; base qualities were not supplied.

The donors were included in the validation cohort of around 120 subjects, a group kept apart from the approximately 690-subject first cohort. Library generation was performed with the immunoSEQ multiplex PCR assay. As for the original processing: To diagnose cytomegalovirus status from the catalog of TCR beta chain sequences, a statistical classification framework was built. The table was pulled from immuneACCESS by TCRdb, which kept in-frame rearrangements only. Such tables lose some clones; where checked, under half of the loss comes from unresolved V genes, and the rest has no known cause. V, J and clone size derive from that table, while D and trimming were established from the DNA sequence. Recorded for this sample are about 220,000 clones; approximately 80% of them occurred a single time. The ten largest account for roughly an eighth of the sample.

The chain employs TRBV5-1 and TRBJ2-7; confidence is insufficient to name the D gene. Sequenced: PBMCs. This receptor was identified in a woman in her twenties or thirties in good health and CMV-seropositive. The nucleotides are TGCGCCAGCAGCGGTGGATCGAACGACGAGCAGTACTTC. Translation gives CASSGGSNDEQYF.